Each of the 2 T cell receptor beta chains below was sequenced from the same sample in a study of blood T cells in healthy people across ages. Then a second PCR, running about 6 to 11 cycles, was carried out with a sample-barcoded 5' primer and a J-beta primer mix. MiXCR was run by TCRdb on the 5' RACE reads, yielding one entry per CDR3 protein. Of some 1,800,000 distinct CDR3 sequences in the sample, 39% were seen once. The sequenced material came from blood. The receptors come from a human donor in good health.

This clonotype was counted ten times or more. This chain links TRBV7-2 with TRBJ2-7, with 8 bases lining up with TRBD2. J was trimmed by 2 bases and V by 7 bases; bases with no gene match: 7. CDR1 and CDR2 from the germline V gene are SGHTA and FQGNSA. This CDR3 has 14 amino acids. The CDR3 reads CASTPSGGAYEQYF. Written as DNA, the CDR3 is TGTGCCAGCACCCCCTCGGGGGGGGCCTACGAGCAGTACTTC.

The gene calls are TRBV5-1 and TRBJ2-3; 10 nucleotides match TRBD2. With 4 bases clipped from V and 6 bases from J, the junction kept 8 bases outside the gene matches. This CDR3 is built from 15 residues. Germline CDR1 SGHRS, CDR2 YFSETQ. In nucleotides, the CDR3 is TGCGCCAGCAGCCCCGGGACTAGCGACGGGGATACGCAGTATTTT. Translating gives CASSPGTSDGDTQYF. The full variable domain, completed using reference TRBV5-1 and TRBJ2-3, is KAGVTQTPRYLIKTRGQQVTLSCSPISGHRSVSWYQQTPGQGLQFLFEYFSETQRNKGNFPGRFSGRQFSNSRSEMNVSTLELGDSALYLCASSPGTSDGDTQYFGPGTRLTVL.